The 24 T cell receptor beta chains in this list originate from one sample, sequenced in a study of shared clonotypes between healthy human individuals. Clones were read by immunoSEQ multiplex PCR, and TCRdb kept only the in-frame ones, dropping some. In the table there are 1 million to 1.3 million clones, around 78% of which are singletons. Sequencing was carried out using memory CD4+ T cells from PBMCs. The subset: CD45RA-negative fraction. These receptors originate from a man aged 18 to 30 in good health. Some clones in this sample may be carry-over from other donors' samples.

The chain combines TRBV2 with TRBJ1-4, with a weak D call TRBD1 (5 bases). The V and J ends lost 0 bases and 8 bases respectively, with 19 bases between them. The V gene's germline CDR1 is SNHLY and CDR2 FYNNEI. The CDR3 is 17 residues long. The CDR3 region has the DNA TGTGCCAGCAGTGAAGCGGGGTCGTGGAGGGGTCGGGAAAAACTGTTTTTT. Amino acid sequence: CASSEAGSWRGREKLFF.

In regard to this clone: The same CDR3 also results from other DNA sequences found in this sample. This chain links TRBV6-5 with TRBJ2-6; D is uncertain. The CDR3 has 15 residues. V gave up 2 bases and J gave up 1 base, with 6 bases separating them. Germline values: CDR1 MNHEY, CDR2 SVGAGI. The CDR3 loop reads CASSYKGSGANVLTF. DNA for the CDR3: TGTGCCAGCAGTTACAAAGGGTCTGGGGCCAACGTCCTGACTTTC.

This clone has only a few counts. J is TRBJ1-2 and V is TRBV28; 8 bases are shared with TRBD1. Per the germline V gene, CDR1 is MDHEN and CDR2 is SYDVKM. With 7 bases clipped from V and 4 bases from J, the junction kept 8 bases outside the gene matches. The CDR3 spans 14 residues. CDR3 sequence (DNA): TGTGCCAGCATCGAGGGACAGGTGGGCTATGGCTACACCTTC. Its protein product is CASIEGQVGYGYTF.

This chain links TRBV15 with TRBJ2-7; 9 positions match TRBD2. Germline-derived CDR1 and CDR2 are LNHNV and YYDKDF (reference sequence). V lost 3 bases and J lost 1; bases outside the gene matches: 7. CDR3 size: 16 residues. In DNA, the CDR3 is TGTGCCACCAGCAGGTCTCGAGCGGGAGGTTCCTACGAGCAGTACTTC. It encodes CATSRSRAGGSYEQYF.

The chain joins TRBV6-6 to TRBJ2-3; D call uncertain. Trimming left V 6 bases short and J 0 bases short, with 7 bases between. In germline, CDR1 is MNHNY, CDR2 SVGAGI (reference sequence). The CDR3 has 13 amino acids. The CDR3 bases are TGTGCCAGCAGGGGTCGGAGCACAGATACGCAGTATTTT. It codes for CASRGRSTDTQYF.

The chain recombines TRBV29-1 with TRBJ2-3, with unresolved D. The CDR3 extends over 12 amino acids. Looked up from germline, CDR1 is SQVTM and CDR2 is ANQGSEA. The V end was cut by 2 bases, the J end by 4 bases, with 7 bases between. The CDR3 region has the DNA TGCAGCGTTGAATTGGTCTCAGATACGCAGTATTTT. It translates to CSVELVSDTQYF.

The chain couples TRBV28 to TRBJ2-7; D remains unclear. V was clipped by 2 bases and J by 6 bases, with 11 bases between them. CDR1 MDHEN and CDR2 SYDVKM come from the germline V gene. The CDR3 has 13 amino acids. CDR3 DNA sequence: TGTGCCAGCAGTTTAAACCTAGGTGGCGAGCAGTACTTC. As protein: CASSLNLGGEQYF.

This chain joins TRBV5-4 and TRBJ2-7; TRBD2 is a possible D gene (5 bases). The CDR3 totals 15 residues. Germline CDR1 reads SGHNT; CDR2 reads YYREEE (reference sequence). The germline V and J ends were trimmed by 3 bases and 6 bases, with 19 bases remaining between them. The CDR3 here is CASSSDVTRTREQYF. The CDR3 nucleotides read TGTGCCAGCAGCTCGGACGTAACTAGGACTCGCGAGCAGTACTTC.

CDR3 residues: CASSLGQGQGLELFF. DNA of the CDR3: TGTGCCAGCAGTCTCGGTCAGGGGCAAGGGTTGGAGCTGTTTTTT. The chain couples TRBV6-1 to TRBJ2-2; D possibly corresponds to TRBD1 (6 bases). The CDR3 extends over 15 amino acids. The germline V and J ends were trimmed by 5 bases and 10 bases, with 20 bases remaining between them. Germline lookup yields CDR1 MNHNS and CDR2 SASEGT.

The V call is TRBV15, the J call TRBJ1-1; TRBD1 might be the D (5 bases). CDR1 is LNHNV, CDR2 YYDKDF, per germline (reference sequence). V lost 1 base to trimming and J lost 4 bases, with 13 bases between them. The CDR3 is made up of 15 amino acids. In nucleotides, the CDR3 is TGTGCCACCAGCAGAGGTCGGGGGGAGACCACTGAAGCTTTCTTT. It encodes CATSRGRGETTEAFF.

The V and J genes are TRBV7-2 and TRBJ1-2; no clear D gene. Germline V gene lookup returns CDR1 SGHTA and CDR2 FQGNSA. V lost 0 bases and J lost 1, with 9 bases in between. The CDR3 totals 15 residues. The DNA of the CDR3 is TGTGCCAGCAGCTTAGCGCCCGCGGTTAACTATGGCTACACCTTC. Its translation is CASSLAPAVNYGYTF.

The chain is built from TRBV27 and TRBJ1-2; 8 positions match TRBD1. Germline CDR1 reads MNHEY; CDR2 reads SMNVEV (reference sequence). The CDR3 is 13 amino acids. V trimming: 5 bases; J trimming: 5 bases; junction bases outside the gene matches: 4. CDR3 sequence reads: CASSPQGVYGYTF. The CDR3 DNA follows: TGTGCCAGCAGTCCACAGGGGGTGTATGGCTACACCTTC.

This CDR3 reads CASSLIGTTNYNEQFF. CDR3 nucleotide sequence: TGCGCCAGCAGCTTAATTGGGACTACCAATTACAATGAGCAGTTCTTC. The rearrangement uses TRBV5-1 and TRBJ2-1, with 7 bases aligning to TRBD2. The germline V gene has CDR1 SGHRS and CDR2 YFSETQ. The CDR3 contains 16 residues. Losses at the gene ends were 2 bases for V and 4 bases for J; bases not matched to a gene: 9.

The chain uses TRBV7-9 and TRBJ2-7, with D unresolved. With 1 base removed from V and 3 bases from J, the gap between germline ends came to 7 bases. Germline CDR1 reads SEHNR; CDR2 reads FQNEAQ (reference sequence). This CDR3 region has 13 residues. The CDR3 spells CASSLVPSYEQYF. The CDR3 nucleotides read TGTGCCAGCAGCTTAGTCCCAAGCTACGAGCAGTACTTC.

V and J are TRBV28 and TRBJ2-2; 11 positions match TRBD1. Germline CDR1 and CDR2: MDHEN and SYDVKM. The CDR3 sequence is 14 residues long. V trimming: 6 bases; J trimming: 4 bases; junction bases outside the gene matches: 1. The CDR3 DNA sequence: TGTGCCAGCAGGGGACAGGGGGGCACCGGGGAGCTGTTTTTT. Its protein product is CASRGQGGTGELFF.

The CDR3 spells CASSLAGTRDYEQYF. The CDR3 coding sequence is TGTGCCAGCAGCTTGGCCGGGACTAGAGACTACGAGCAGTACTTC. This sequence joins TRBV5-8 and TRBJ2-7; 8 positions agree with TRBD2. CDR3 length: 15 amino acids. The V gene's germline CDR1 is SGHTS and CDR2 YDEGEE. V shed 0 bases and J 3 bases; nucleotides not matched to a gene: 5. Drawing the rest from reference TRBV5-8 and TRBJ2-7, the complete variable domain is EAGVTQSPTHLIKTRGQQATLRCSPISGHTSVYWYQQALGLGLQFLLWYDEGEERNRGNFPPRFSGRQFPNYSSELNVNALELEDSALYLCASSLAGTRDYEQYFGPGTRLTVT.

Points on this clone: A much larger clone differs by one base, so this may be a read error. Different DNA sequences within this sample yield the same CDR3. The chain uses TRBV5-1 and TRBJ2-5, with D possibly being TRBD2 (6 bases). This CDR3 has 16 amino acids. Germline V lookup: CDR1 SGHRS, CDR2 YFSETQ. The CDR3 here is CASSLGGGALQETQYF. The CDR3 DNA sequence: TGCGCCAGTAGCTTGGGAGGCGGAGCCCTCCAAGAGACCCAGTACTTC.

The rearrangement joins TRBV7-2 to TRBJ2-2; D ambiguous. V dropped 5 bases and J dropped 4 bases, with 11 bases sitting between them. The CDR3 is 14 amino acids. Per germline, CDR1 SGHTA and CDR2 FQGNSA. CDR3 DNA sequence: TGTGCCAGCAGCCTCCCCCCGCCCACCGGGGAGCTGTTTTTT. Protein sequence: CASSLPPPTGELFF.

The count of this clone is one. The rearrangement uses TRBV28 and TRBJ2-6, with D perhaps TRBD1 (6 bases). Trimming pared 9 bases from V and 1 base from J, leaving 10 bases between. Germline CDR1 reads MDHEN; CDR2 reads SYDVKM. The CDR3 consists of 14 residues. CDR3 nucleotides: TGTGCCAGTGGGACACCGTCTGGGGCCAACGTCCTGACTTTC. Protein sequence: CASGTPSGANVLTF.

The genes are TRBV5-1 and TRBJ1-1; D remains unclear. CDR3 length equals 13 residues. Germline CDR1 SGHRS, CDR2 YFSETQ. The V end lost 1 base, the J end lost 0 bases, and 4 bases lay between the germline ends. The CDR3 loop is CASSLRLNTEAFF. The CDR3 coding sequence is TGCGCCAGCAGCTTGCGGTTGAACACTGAAGCTTTCTTT.

The chain combines TRBV4-1 with TRBJ1-4, with D uncertain. There are 14 residues in the CDR3. The germline V gene has CDR1 MGHRA and CDR2 YSYEKL. Trimming shortened V by 1 base and J by 5 bases, and 8 bases separated the two germline ends. The CDR3 sequence is CASSQGQVNEKLFF. The DNA of the CDR3 is TGCGCCAGCAGCCAAGGGCAAGTAAATGAAAAACTGTTTTTT.

The rearrangement uses TRBV10-3 and TRBJ2-7, with 8 bases aligning to TRBD1. Germline values: CDR1 ENHRY, CDR2 SYGVKD. V lost 3 bases to trimming and J lost 5 bases; unmatched junction nucleotides: 6. CDR3 size: 14 residues. The CDR3 loop reads CAISDNRGFNEQYF. The CDR3 DNA follows: TGTGCCATCAGTGACAACAGGGGGTTCAACGAGCAGTACTTC.

V usage is TRBV4-3 and J usage is TRBJ2-7; 10 bases match TRBD2. V trimming: 0 bases; J trimming: 5 bases; junction bases outside the gene matches: 13. Germline CDR1 reads LGHNA; CDR2 reads YSLEER. The CDR3 loop spans 18 amino acids. The CDR3 protein is CASSQDPTGLAVIHEQYF. Here the CDR3 DNA reads TGCGCCAGCAGCCAAGATCCGACCGGACTAGCGGTGATACACGAGCAGTACTTC.

CDR3 in DNA: TGTGCCAGCTCAACGGGGCGGTCCTCTGGAAACACCATATATTTT. The encoded protein is CASSTGRSSGNTIYF. The J gene is TRBJ1-3, the V gene TRBV18; D might be TRBD1 (5 bases). CDR3 length: 15 amino acids. In germline, CDR1 is KGHSH, CDR2 LQKENI. Deletions cut 5 bases from V and 0 bases from J, with 11 bases between.